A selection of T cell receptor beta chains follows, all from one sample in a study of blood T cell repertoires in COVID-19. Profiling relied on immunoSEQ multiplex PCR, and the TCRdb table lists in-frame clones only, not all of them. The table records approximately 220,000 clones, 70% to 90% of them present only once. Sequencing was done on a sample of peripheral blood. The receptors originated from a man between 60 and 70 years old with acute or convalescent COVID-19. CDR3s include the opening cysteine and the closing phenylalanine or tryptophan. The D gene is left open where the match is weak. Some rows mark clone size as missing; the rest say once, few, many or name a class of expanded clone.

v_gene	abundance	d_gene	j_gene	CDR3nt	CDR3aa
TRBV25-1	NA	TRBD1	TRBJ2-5	TGTGCCAGCGGGGACAGTAACGAAGAGACCCAGTACTTC	CASGDSNEETQYF
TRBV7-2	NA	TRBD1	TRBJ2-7	TGTGCCAGCAGCCAGACAGGGGTCGGGCACGAGCAGTACTTC	CASSQTGVGHEQYF
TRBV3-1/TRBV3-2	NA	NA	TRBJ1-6	TGTGCCAGCAGCCAAGCGATCGAGTATAATTCACCCCTCCACTTT	CASSQAIEYNSPLHF
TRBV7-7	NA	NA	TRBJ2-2	TGTGCCAGCAGCTTAAGGGGTCGCGCCGGGGAGCTGTTTTTT	CASSLRGRAGELFF
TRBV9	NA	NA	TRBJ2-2	TGTGCCAGCCAAGCTGCCGGGGAGCTGTTTTTT	CASQAAGELFF
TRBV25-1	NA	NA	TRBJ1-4	TGTGCCAGCAGCAACAGGGCAGGTGGTGAAAAACTGTTTTTT	CASSNRAGGEKLFF
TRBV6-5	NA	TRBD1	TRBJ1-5	TGTGCCAGCCGGGACAGGGGGGATAGCAATCAGCCCCAGCATTTT	CASRDRGDSNQPQHF
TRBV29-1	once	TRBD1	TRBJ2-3	TGCAGCGTTCCTCGAGACAGGGGCACAGATACGCAGTATTTT	CSVPRDRGTDTQYF
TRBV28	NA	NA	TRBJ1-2	TGTGCCATCATCGGGGGTCTGGGCGAGGGCGGCTACACCTTC	CAIIGGLGEGGYTF
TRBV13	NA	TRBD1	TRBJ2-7	TGTGCCAGCAGCTTATCTCGGGACAGGGCCGCCTACGAGCAGTACTTC	CASSLSRDRAAYEQYF
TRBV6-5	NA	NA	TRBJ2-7	TGTGCCAGCACGGGTCCCCTGGAGCAGTACTTC	CASTGPLEQYF
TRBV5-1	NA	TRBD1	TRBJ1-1	TGCGCCAGCAGCTCCCTACCGGGACAGGGCTCTTTCTTT	CASSSLPGQGSFF
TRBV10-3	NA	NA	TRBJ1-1	TGTGCCATCAGCCCCAAGAACACTGAAGCTTTCTTT	CAISPKNTEAFF
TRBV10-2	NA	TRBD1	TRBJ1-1	TGCGCCAGCTCTGACAGGGGGCGCGTTGAAGCTTTCTTT	CASSDRGRVEAFF
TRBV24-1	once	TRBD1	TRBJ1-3	TGTGCCACCAGTGATTCATGGAGGGGGCCAACTGGAAACACCATATATTTT	CATSDSWRGPTGNTIYF
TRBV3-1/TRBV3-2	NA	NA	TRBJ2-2	TGTGCCAGCAGAGGGACTGCGAACACCGGGGAGCTGTTTTTT	CASRGTANTGELFF